Listed below are T cell receptor beta chains from one sample, sequenced in a study of cytotoxic CD8 clonotypes in ibrutinib-treated CLL. Sequenced by immunoSEQ multiplex PCR; TCRdb stores in-frame clones only, minus some. The sample yields 200,000 or so clones, more than 70% seen once. The sample in question was PBMCs, obtained after 12 months of ibrutinib treatment. These receptors were collected from a human donor with chronic lymphocytic leukemia. Both conserved end residues are part of each CDR3. Each record gives: clone size, V gene, J gene, D gene, CDR3 protein, CDR3 DNA. D genes are given only for firm matches. For some rows the clone size is stated as once, few or many, or as a class when expanded; others skip it.

>NA|TRBV4-1|TRBJ2-7|TRBD2
CASSQDRRLAVSYEQYF
TGCGCCAGCAGCCAAGATCGTAGACTAGCGGTTTCCTACGAGCAGTACTTC
>NA|TRBV10-1|TRBJ2-1|NA
CASSFPGTEQFF
TGCGCCAGCAGTTTCCCCGGGACCGAGCAGTTCTTC
>NA|TRBV14|TRBJ1-2|NA
CASSSRDFRYGYTF
TGTGCCAGCAGCTCACGGGATTTCCGGTATGGCTACACCTTC
>NA|TRBV5-1|TRBJ2-1|TRBD2
CASSMGLARNNEQFF
TGCGCCAGCAGCATGGGACTAGCGAGGAACAATGAGCAGTTCTTC
>NA|TRBV5-1|TRBJ2-3|NA
CASSPPSAGDTQYF
TGCGCCAGCAGCCCTCCCTCGGCGGGGGATACGCAGTATTTT
>NA|TRBV19|TRBJ1-1|NA
CASSIEGFTEAFF
TGTGCCAGTAGTATAGAGGGGTTCACTGAAGCTTTCTTT
>NA|TRBV7-9|TRBJ2-5|NA
CASSPVYEETQYF
TGTGCCAGCAGCCCAGTGTATGAAGAGACCCAGTACTTC
>NA|TRBV5-4|TRBJ2-3|NA
CASRVQGGDYTQYF
TGTGCCAGCAGGGTACAGGGGGGGGATTATACGCAGTATTTT
>NA|TRBV7-3|TRBJ2-1|NA
CASSFVGNEQFF
TGTGCCAGCAGCTTTGTCGGGAATGAGCAGTTCTTC
>NA|TRBV4-2|TRBJ2-2|TRBD1
CASSPAGTGAGELFF
TGTGCCAGCAGCCCAGCGGGGACAGGGGCCGGGGAGCTGTTTTTT
>NA|TRBV10-2|TRBJ2-7|NA
CASSAGFSYEQYF
TGCGCCAGCAGTGCAGGTTTCTCCTACGAGCAGTACTTC
>once|TRBV9|TRBJ1-5|NA
CASSVGWGGPDQPQHF
TGTGCCAGCAGCGTAGGCTGGGGGGGCCCTGATCAGCCCCAGCATTTT
>NA|TRBV11-1|TRBJ1-6|NA
CASSLTKDSYGYNSPLHF
TGTGCCAGCAGCTTAACCAAGGACAGTTACGGATATAATTCACCCCTCCACTTT
>NA|TRBV2|TRBJ2-7|NA
CACSLEGRYEQYF
TGTGCCTGCTCCTTAGAGGGGAGATACGAGCAGTACTTC
>NA|TRBV28|TRBJ2-3|NA
CASSLAGRRTHESTDTQYF
TGTGCCAGCAGTTTGGCGGGGCGGAGGACTCACGAAAGCACAGATACGCAGTATTTT
>NA|TRBV27|TRBJ2-7|TRBD2
CASSFGRSSYEQYF
TGTGCCAGCAGTTTCGGGAGGTCCTCCTACGAGCAGTACTTC
>NA|TRBV19|TRBJ2-1|TRBD2
CASSISASGAPFYNEQFF
TGTGCCAGTAGTATATCTGCTAGCGGGGCCCCCTTTTACAATGAGCAGTTCTTC
>NA|TRBV2|TRBJ2-5|NA
CASSDPPGETQYF
TGTGCCAGCAGTGATCCCCCGGGAGAGACCCAGTACTTC
>NA|TRBV11-2|TRBJ1-1|NA
CASTESRGYDTEAFF
TGTGCCAGCACCGAATCCAGGGGTTATGACACTGAAGCTTTCTTT
>once|TRBV7-9|TRBJ2-6|NA
CASSRLIRPSGANVLTF
TGTGCCAGCAGTCGACTGATCCGGCCGTCTGGGGCCAACGTCCTGACTTTC
>NA|TRBV10-1|TRBJ2-5|NA
CASSAHGTPQGETQYF
TGCGCCAGCAGTGCCCACGGGACGCCTCAGGGCGAGACCCAGTACTTC
>NA|TRBV5-1|TRBJ2-5|NA
CASSLGPVGVQETQYF
TGCGCCAGCAGCTTGGGCCCTGTGGGTGTCCAAGAGACCCAGTACTTC
>once|TRBV19|TRBJ2-5|TRBD1
CASSIDSRGRETQYF
TGTGCCAGTAGTATAGATTCCAGGGGGAGAGAGACCCAGTACTTC
>once|TRBV2|TRBJ2-5|NA
CASRQEKETQYF
TGTGCCAGCAGGCAGGAAAAAGAGACCCAGTACTTC
>NA|TRBV11-3|TRBJ2-2|TRBD2
CASSPRPGTSGNGAGELFF
TGTGCCAGCAGCCCCCGGCCAGGGACTAGCGGGAACGGGGCCGGGGAGCTGTTTTTT
>once|TRBV11-2|TRBJ2-5|NA
CASSPLGTRGGETQYF
TGTGCCAGCAGCCCCTTGGGGACGCGGGGTGGGGAGACCCAGTACTTC
>NA|TRBV5-1|TRBJ1-2|TRBD1
CASSVGQDYGYTF
TGCGCCAGCAGCGTCGGACAGGACTATGGCTACACCTTC